One and the same sample provided the 29 T cell receptor beta chains below, sequenced in a study of response to subunit inactivated influenza vaccine listed by TCRdb under 2018. The library was produced with RT-PCR. Reads for this sample came from an Illumina HiSeq 2500. The public reads were run again by TCRdb, first through fastp at Q25 and then through MiXCR, and only productive beta chains were kept. Rows merge per CDR3 protein into single entries with the most common DNA and genes. This sample is represented by 530,000 or so distinct CDR3 sequences; less than 15% of them were singletons. Jointly, the top ten make up 11% of the sample. Sequences were derived from PBMCs from blood, sampled about 11 days after vaccination. These TCRs come from a middle-aged man who received an inactivated influenza vaccine. Donor details come from another sample of the same person, matched by shared clones.

This clonotype appeared a few times. The chain joins TRBV12-3 or TRBV12-4 to TRBJ2-7; D remains ambiguous. The CDR3 covers 12 residues. V lost 4 bases and J 4 bases, leaving 8 bases between the germline ends. The CDR3 DNA follows: TGTGCCAGCAGTTCCCACCTTTACGAGCAGTACTTC. Translated: CASSSHLYEQYF.

This clonotype was observed a handful of times. The V gene is TRBV7-8, the J gene TRBJ2-5, with 9 bases that match TRBD1. In germline, CDR1 is SGHVS, CDR2 FQNEAQ. The CDR3 spans 16 residues. V lost 6 bases, J lost 2 bases, and 10 bases stayed unmatched. CDR3 bases: TGTGCCAGCAGGACCGGGACAGGGCTGATTCAAGAGACCCAGTACTTC. Translating gives CASRTGTGLIQETQYF.

This clonotype was seen a few times. The chain recombines TRBV15 with TRBJ1-5, with D maybe TRBD1 (6 bases). Trimming removed 3 bases from V and 4 bases from J, with 16 bases in between. Germline-derived CDR1 and CDR2 are LNHNV and YYDKDF (reference sequence). This CDR3 is 16 amino acids long. The DNA for the CDR3 is TGTGCCACCAGCAGCGACGGGACAACCCGAAATCAGCCCCAGCATTTT. This encodes CATSSDGTTRNQPQHF.

CDR3 DNA sequence: TGTGCCACCAGCACTAGCGGGAGGGATACCGGGGAGCTGTTTTTT. It translates to CATSTSGRDTGELFF. This sequence joins TRBV24-1 and TRBJ2-2; TRBD2 agrees at 13 bases. The CDR3 spans 15 residues. Germline CDR1 and CDR2: KGHDR and SFDVKD. The junction had 3 bases not matched to a gene; V was cut back by 7 bases and J by 5 bases.

This clonotype occurred a few times. This chain joins TRBV28 and TRBJ2-1; 9 positions agree with TRBD2. The CDR3 covers 15 residues. Trimming took 5 bases from V and 4 from J; bases not matched to a gene: 6. CDR1 MDHEN and CDR2 SYDVKM come from the germline V gene. The CDR3 nucleotides read TGTGCCAGCAGTAACAGACTAGCGGTATACAATGAGCAGTTCTTC. This gives the protein CASSNRLAVYNEQFF.

This clonotype was detected only a few times. The CDR3 DNA sequence: TGTGCCACCAGCAGAGATCGGAATGCCTACGAGCAGTACTTC. The encoded protein is CATSRDRNAYEQYF. The chain has TRBV15 and TRBJ2-7; D remains unclear. The CDR3 covers 14 residues. Germline V CDR1 and CDR2: LNHNV, YYDKDF (reference sequence). V was cut by 0 bases and J by 2 bases, with 8 bases left in between.

This clonotype showed up just a few times. V is TRBV3-1 and J is TRBJ2-5, with a tentative D call TRBD1 (5 bases). V was pared by 4 bases and J by 1 base, with 7 bases between. The CDR3 is 13 residues long. Germline-derived CDR1 and CDR2 are LGHDT and YNNKEL (reference sequence). For the CDR3, the DNA is TGTGCCAGCAGCCGCAGGGTCCAAGAGACCCAGTACTTC. This codes for CASSRRVQETQYF.

This chain uses TRBV10-3 with TRBJ2-1; 11 nucleotides match TRBD1. V lost 2 bases to trimming and J lost 5 bases; unmatched junction nucleotides: 8. There are 17 residues in the CDR3. From germline, CDR1 is ENHRY and CDR2 SYGVKD. As DNA, the CDR3 is TGTGCCATCAGTGAGGCCACCGGACAGGGGGCAAACAATGAGCAGTTCTTC. Amino acids: CAISEATGQGANNEQFF.

V and J are TRBV6-1 and TRBJ2-1; 9 bases map to TRBD1. This CDR3 spans 16 amino acids. The junction had 11 bases not matched to a gene; V was cut back by 5 bases and J by 6 bases. The V gene's germline CDR1 is MNHNS and CDR2 SASEGT. This chain's CDR3 is CASSPEETGGGNEQFF. The CDR3 DNA is TGTGCCAGCAGTCCCGAAGAGACAGGGGGGGGCAATGAGCAGTTCTTC.

This clonotype occurred many times. The chain has TRBV12-3 or TRBV12-4 and TRBJ2-3; 14 bases align to TRBD2. V dropped 7 bases and J dropped 1; count of bases not matched to a gene: 4. CDR3 length equals 16 residues. CDR3 bases: TGTGCCAGCAACCCGGGACTAGCGGGGGGCACAGATACGCAGTATTTT. Amino acid sequence: CASNPGLAGGTDTQYF.

The rearrangement links TRBV6-2 or TRBV6-3 to TRBJ1-1; D gene unclear. The germline V and J ends were trimmed by 2 bases and 7 bases, with 8 bases remaining between them. The CDR3 totals 12 residues. Germline V gene data show CDR1 as MNHEY and CDR2 as SVGEGT. In DNA form, the CDR3 reads TGTGCCAGCAGTTACAGACGACATGAAGCTTTCTTT. Translating gives CASSYRRHEAFF.

There are a few counts of this clonotype. The V and J genes are TRBV5-1 and TRBJ1-4; 9 nucleotides agree with TRBD1. V was clipped by 4 bases and J by 5 bases; unmatched bases: 12. CDR3 length equals 17 residues. Per germline, CDR1 SGHRS and CDR2 YFSETQ. In DNA, the CDR3 is TGCGCCAGCAGCAATTACGGGACAGGGCTCCTCAATGAAAAACTGTTTTTT. Amino acid sequence: CASSNYGTGLLNEKLFF.

The sample holds a few counts of this clonotype. This rearrangement joins TRBV7-8 to TRBJ1-1; D is unresolved. Germline CDR1 and CDR2: SGHVS and FQNEAQ. Trimming removed 1 base at V and 4 bases at J, with 13 bases between. The CDR3 contains 15 residues. CDR3 DNA sequence: TGTGCCAGCAGCTTAGAACGTCACAAGGTCACTGAAGCTTTCTTT. Its translation: CASSLERHKVTEAFF.

The chain couples TRBV29-1 to TRBJ2-1, with unresolved D. Germline V gene sequence: CDR1 SQVTM, CDR2 ANQGSEA. The CDR3 totals 14 residues. V lost 7 bases, J lost 0 bases, and 13 bases lay in between. Written as DNA, the CDR3 is TGCAGCGGACGACACCTCGACTCCTACAATGAGCAGTTCTTC. Its translation is CSGRHLDSYNEQFF.

There are a few counts of this clonotype. The V call is TRBV20-1, the J call TRBJ2-1, with D unresolved. Trimming took 5 bases from V and 6 from J, leaving 17 bases between them. The germline gives CDR1 DFQATT, CDR2 SNEGSKA (reference sequence). CDR3 size: 14 residues. The CDR3 sequence is CSAPSSGRINEQFF. As DNA, the CDR3 is TGCAGTGCTCCCTCGTCTGGACGCATCAATGAGCAGTTCTTC.

This chain uses TRBV3-1 with TRBJ2-7; D assignment may be TRBD1 or TRBD2 (5 bases each). Deletions cut 2 bases from V and 7 bases from J, with 18 bases between. This CDR3 comprises 15 residues. CDR1 LGHDT and CDR2 YNNKEL come from the germline V gene (reference sequence). This CDR3 is CASSQIATGPGEQYF. Written as DNA, the CDR3 is TGTGCCAGCAGCCAAATAGCTACAGGACCGGGGGAGCAGTACTTC.

This clonotype was detected only a few times. The rearrangement uses TRBV29-1 and TRBJ2-5; D is uncertain. Trimming left V 7 bases short and J 7 bases short, with 13 bases between. Germline loops: CDR1 SQVTM, CDR2 ANQGSEA. This CDR3 spans 11 amino acids. The CDR3 sequence: CSAAKFATQYF. The CDR3, as DNA: TGCAGCGCCGCGAAGTTCGCGACCCAGTACTTC.

The genes are TRBV2 and TRBJ2-3, with 9 nucleotides matching TRBD2. Germline CDR1 SNHLY, CDR2 FYNNEI. The CDR3 runs 15 residues. Trimming took 4 bases from V and 2 from J; bases not matched to a gene: 4. The CDR3 bases are TGTGCCAGCAGTGTAGCGGGGGACCTCACAGATACGCAGTATTTT. This encodes CASSVAGDLTDTQYF.

The chain has TRBV7-2 and TRBJ2-7; 8 bases map to TRBD2. J lost 1 base, V lost 1 base, and 6 bases had no gene match. CDR1 SGHTA and CDR2 FQGNSA come from the germline V gene. The CDR3 spans 16 residues. The CDR3 DNA reads as TGTGCCAGCAGCTTAGTATCTAGCGGGTATTCCTACGAGCAGTACTTC. Translated, it gives CASSLVSSGYSYEQYF.

In its sample, this clonotype was seen a few times. The chain couples TRBV11-2 to TRBJ2-3, with D uncertain. CDR1 is SGHAT, CDR2 FQNNGV, per germline. This CDR3 region has 16 residues. Trimming pared 4 bases from V and 5 bases from J, leaving 19 bases between. The chain's CDR3 is CASSSSATVAGDTQYF. The CDR3 DNA follows: TGTGCCAGCAGCTCTAGTGCGACCGTTGCCGGAGATACGCAGTATTTT.

The V and J genes are TRBV29-1 and TRBJ2-2, with TRBD2 matching over 9 bases. The germline gives CDR1 SQVTM, CDR2 ANQGSEA. The CDR3 is 15 residues long. J lost 2 bases, V lost 4 bases, and 5 bases had no gene match. CDR3 coding DNA: TGCAGCGTTGGGGCTAGCGGGGACAACACCGGGGAGCTGTTTTTT. This codes for CSVGASGDNTGELFF.

The rearrangement uses TRBV4-3 and TRBJ1-1, with D hard to call. Germline lookup yields CDR1 LGHNA and CDR2 YSLEER. Trimming cost V 2 bases and J 1 base, with 5 bases left between them. This CDR3 is 13 amino acids long. CDR3 sequence (DNA): TGCGCCAGCAGCCAATTGGCGAACACTGAAGCTTTCTTT. It translates to CASSQLANTEAFF.

The rearrangement joins TRBV27 to TRBJ2-7; 9 bases are a match to TRBD1. Losses at the gene ends were 0 bases for V and 6 bases for J; bases not matched to a gene: 6. The CDR3 totals 15 residues. Germline assignment: CDR1 MNHEY and CDR2 SMNVEV (reference sequence). The CDR3 sequence: CASSLSGTGRFEQYF. As DNA, the CDR3 is TGTGCCAGCAGTTTATCGGGGACAGGGAGGTTCGAGCAGTACTTC.

The chain couples TRBV30 to TRBJ2-1, with D perhaps matching TRBD2 (7 bases). This CDR3 spans 14 amino acids. V was shortened by 3 bases and J by 3 bases, with 12 bases between the two germline ends. Looked up from germline, CDR1 is GTSNPN and CDR2 is SVGIG (reference sequence). The CDR3 nucleotides are TGTGCCTGGAGGGGGGGGCAGGGCTACAATGAGCAGTTCTTC. Protein product: CAWRGGQGYNEQFF.

In this sample, this clonotype turned up a few times. This sequence joins TRBV5-6 and TRBJ1-4, with 9 bases lining up with TRBD1. The CDR3 has 14 amino acids. J gave up 7 bases and V 2 bases, and 3 bases lay outside the gene matches. From germline, CDR1 is SGHDT and CDR2 YYEEEE. Here the CDR3 reads CASSFTGGGEKLFF. CDR3 DNA sequence: TGTGCCAGCAGCTTCACAGGGGGCGGTGAAAAACTGTTTTTT. Filled out from reference TRBV5-6 and TRBJ1-4, the complete variable domain reads DAGVTQSPTHLIKTRGQQVTLRCSPKSGHDTVSWYQQALGQGPQFIFQYYEEEERQRGNFPDRFSGHQFPNYSSELNVNALLLGDSALYLCASSFTGGGEKLFFGSGTQLSVL.

Many counts were recorded for this clonotype. The genes are TRBV3-1 and TRBJ1-2; D perhaps matches TRBD1 (5 bases). Trimming took 6 bases from V and 5 from J, leaving 10 bases between them. The CDR3 covers 12 residues. Germline V lookup: CDR1 LGHDT, CDR2 YNNKEL (reference sequence). CDR3 loop: CASSRGEYGYTF. CDR3 sequence (DNA): TGTGCCAGCAGTAGAGGGGAGTATGGCTACACCTTC.

This chain connects TRBV6-1 to TRBJ2-2; D might be TRBD1 (6 bases). CDR3 length equals 15 residues. V shed 0 bases and J shed 7 bases, with 12 bases lying between them. Per the germline V gene, CDR1 is MNHNS and CDR2 is SASEGT. CDR3 loop: CASSEAQQGIGELFF. As DNA, the CDR3 is TGTGCCAGCAGTGAAGCTCAACAGGGTATCGGGGAGCTGTTTTTT.

The chain uses TRBV5-1 and TRBJ2-1; perhaps TRBD1 as D (6 bases). The V gene lost 0 bases and the J gene lost 6 bases, with 13 bases spanning the gap. This CDR3 is built from 15 residues. The germline V gene has CDR1 SGHRS and CDR2 YFSETQ. CDR3 amino acids: CASSLGVGASNEQFF. The CDR3 DNA reads TGCGCCAGCAGCTTGGGGGTGGGGGCCAGCAATGAGCAGTTCTTC.

This clonotype was counted at least ten times. The V call is TRBV29-1, the J call TRBJ2-5; D remains unclear. Deletions cut 0 bases from V and 2 bases from J, with 10 bases between. The CDR3 spans 14 residues. CDR1 and CDR2 from the germline V gene are SQVTM and ANQGSEA. CDR3 loop: CSVEDRAGQETQYF. The DNA for the CDR3 is TGCAGCGTTGAAGATCGGGCAGGACAAGAGACCCAGTACTTC.